This record looks at one TCR beta chain sequence and its context. The target antigen is unknown. The germline CDR1 and CDR2 sequences are SEHNR and FQNEAQ (reference sequence). The V end was cut by 10 bases, the J end by 4 bases, with 18 bases between. This CDR3 contains 14 residues. cDNA serving as the sequencing template came from extracted, reverse transcribed RNA. Here immunoSEQ multiplex PCR was the method, and the copy in TCRdb shows in-frame clones only, minus some. The sample lists around 190,000 clones, more than 50% occurring once. This entry comes from a study of CD8+ T cells in alopecia areata. The study's findings and limits: Scalp specimens additionally yield sequences from normal skin's resident alphabeta T cells.

The sample comprised CD8+ T cells sorted from blood. The clonotype originates from a human donor in good health. J is TRBJ2-3 and V is TRBV7-9; the D call may be TRBD1 or TRBD2 (6 bases each). The CDR3 DNA is TGTGCCACCTTTACATACGGGGGCGCAGATACGCAGTATTTT. It encodes CATFTYGGADTQYF.